A single sample is the source of the 31 T cell receptor beta chains below, sequenced in a study of vaccination and CD4 T cells after COVID-19. No antigens are known for them. The Oncomine TCR Beta short-read assay generated sequence data from the DNA of cultured CD4+ T cells. TCRdb itself ran the PCR reads through MiXCR, one entry per CDR3 protein. The table shows some 20,000 distinct CDR3 sequences, with around 55% occurring only once. Treatment indicated: roughly 10-day PBMC culture with coronavirus spike peptide pools or control peptides (ViraFEST assay). Sequencing input: CD4+ T cells from blood, cultured in vitro. All receptors derive from a human donor who had recovered from COVID-19.

The chain couples TRBV2 to TRBJ1-2; the D gene is possibly TRBD1 (5 bases). Germline V gene data show CDR1 as SNHLY and CDR2 as FYNNEI. The ends were cut back, 8 bases at V and 0 bases at J, with 13 bases in the middle. This CDR3 is 14 amino acids long. The CDR3 nucleotides are TGTGCCAGCGGGACGGACACTTCTAACTATGGCTACACCTTC. This translates into CASGTDTSNYGYTF. Drawing the rest from reference TRBV2 and TRBJ1-2, the complete variable domain is EPEVTQTPSHQVTQMGQEVILRCVPISNHLYFYWYRQILGQKVEFLVSFYNNEISEKSEIFDDQFSVERPDGSNFTLKIRSTKLEDSAMYFCASGTDTSNYGYTFGSGTRLTVV.

The chain couples TRBV2 to TRBJ2-2; 14 nucleotides line up with TRBD2. This CDR3 region has 15 residues. Per germline, CDR1 SNHLY and CDR2 FYNNEI. After removal of 6 bases from V and 5 bases from J, the junction contained 2 bases not matched to a gene. CDR3 coding DNA: TGTGCCAGCAGGCGACTAGCGGGGGGGACCGGGGAGCTGTTTTTT. The encoded protein is CASRRLAGGTGELFF.

The V call is TRBV19, the J call TRBJ1-1; D uncertain. The CDR3 is 13 residues long. The V end lost 3 bases, the J end lost 1 base, and 6 bases lay between the germline ends. Germline values: CDR1 LNHDA, CDR2 SQIVND (reference sequence). CDR3 in DNA: TGTGCCAGTAGTATTGGAGGGAACACTGAAGCTTTCTTT. It encodes CASSIGGNTEAFF.

The gene calls are TRBV7-9 and TRBJ2-5; 11 positions agree with TRBD1. V gave up 5 bases and J gave up 5 bases; unmatched junction bases: 10. From germline, CDR1 is SEHNR and CDR2 FQNEAQ (reference sequence). This CDR3 has 16 residues. CDR3 sequence reads: CASSRRQDRGHETQYF. In nucleotides, the CDR3 is TGTGCCAGCAGCAGACGCCAGGACAGGGGGCACGAGACCCAGTACTTC.

This clonotype was seen a few times. The V call is TRBV20-1, the J call TRBJ2-5, with D possibly being TRBD2 (6 bases). Germline CDR1 DFQATT, CDR2 SNEGSKA (reference sequence). The CDR3 contains 11 residues. The CDR3 nucleotides read TGCAGCGTAGCGGATCAAGAGACCCAGTACTTC. Encoded protein: CSVADQETQYF.

The J gene is TRBJ1-6, the V gene TRBV6-5; the match to TRBD1 covers 8 bases. This CDR3 contains 16 residues. Germline CDR1 reads MNHEY; CDR2 reads SVGAGI. Germline trimming cut 0 bases from V and 8 bases from J; bases unmatched to any gene: 6. The CDR3 DNA sequence: TGTGCCAGCAGTTACTCCATACAGGGGGGACATTCACCCCTCCACTTT. Residues: CASSYSIQGGHSPLHF.

The rearrangement joins TRBV7-9 to TRBJ2-6; D is unresolved. The germline CDR1 and CDR2 sequences are SEHNR and FQNEAQ (reference sequence). This CDR3 is 16 amino acids long. Trimming cost V 1 base and J 0 bases, with 7 bases left between them. The CDR3 coding sequence is TGTGCCAGCAGCTTAGACGCCCTCTCTGGGGCCAACGTCCTGACTTTC. Its protein is CASSLDALSGANVLTF.

This sequence joins TRBV19 and TRBJ2-7; 10 bases line up with TRBD2. J was trimmed by 2 bases and V by 3 bases; bases with no gene match: 4. Germline V gene lookup returns CDR1 LNHDA and CDR2 SQIVND (reference sequence). This CDR3 is built from 15 residues. CDR3 loop: CASSIELAGAYEQYF. The DNA of the CDR3 is TGTGCCAGTAGTATTGAGCTAGCGGGAGCCTACGAGCAGTACTTC.

This chain uses TRBV19 with TRBJ1-2; 7 bases align to TRBD1. V lost 5 bases and J lost 4; bases outside the gene matches: 7. This CDR3 has 14 amino acids. CDR1 and CDR2 from the germline V gene are LNHDA and SQIVND (reference sequence). The CDR3 here is CASSGNRGPYGYTF. In nucleotides, the CDR3 is TGTGCCAGTAGTGGAAACAGGGGACCCTATGGCTACACCTTC.

The gene calls are TRBV6-1 and TRBJ1-2; the D is unclear. CDR3 length: 14 residues. CDR1 and CDR2 from the germline V gene are MNHNS and SASEGT. The germline V and J ends were trimmed by 6 bases and 4 bases, with 15 bases remaining between them. Here the CDR3 reads CASSPTQYLYGYTF. The DNA of the CDR3 is TGTGCCAGCAGCCCGACACAGTACCTCTATGGCTACACCTTC.

CDR3 sequence (DNA): TGCGCCAGCAGCCCCGGGACACATTTTAAGCAGTACTTC. As protein: CASSPGTHFKQYF. The rearrangement joins TRBV5-1 to TRBJ2-7, with D tentatively TRBD1 (6 bases). The CDR3 length is 13 residues. Deletions cut 4 bases from V and 8 bases from J, with 16 bases between. Germline V gives CDR1 SGHRS, CDR2 YFSETQ.

This clonotype has a handful of counts. The chain recombines TRBV7-2 with TRBJ2-5; TRBD2 agrees at 8 bases. J was trimmed by 4 bases and V by 5 bases; bases with no gene match: 6. CDR3 length equals 14 residues. The V gene's germline CDR1 is SGHTA and CDR2 FQGNSA. The CDR3 coding sequence is TGTGCCAGCAGCACCGGGGGGGCCATAGAGACCCAGTACTTC. This gives the protein CASSTGGAIETQYF.

V and J are TRBV11-2 and TRBJ1-1; D is unclear. Looked up from germline, CDR1 is SGHAT and CDR2 is FQNNGV. This CDR3 is built from 14 residues. Trimming took off 6 bases at V and 4 bases at J, with 15 bases between the two ends. CDR3 in amino acids: CASSNFRSSTEAFF. The CDR3 DNA reads TGTGCCAGCAGTAACTTTAGGAGTTCCACTGAAGCTTTCTTT.

The V call is TRBV7-2, the J call TRBJ1-1; D unresolved. Per germline, CDR1 SGHTA and CDR2 FQGNSA. The germline V and J ends were trimmed by 1 base and 6 bases, with 12 bases remaining between them. The length of the CDR3 is 14 residues. CDR3 sequence reads: CASSLVGSRPEAFF. In nucleotides, the CDR3 is TGTGCCAGCAGCTTAGTTGGCAGTAGACCTGAAGCTTTCTTT.

This rearrangement joins TRBV24-1 to TRBJ2-3, with TRBD2 as a possible D gene (5 bases). CDR1 KGHDR and CDR2 SFDVKD come from the germline V gene. Trimming pared 7 bases from V and 0 bases from J, leaving 7 bases between. The CDR3 sequence is 13 residues long. CDR3 nucleotide sequence: TGTGCCACCAGAGCGGTTAGCACAGATACGCAGTATTTT. Its translation is CATRAVSTDTQYF.

V usage is TRBV6-2 or TRBV6-3 and J usage is TRBJ2-3; D is uncertain. The CDR3 contains 16 residues. Trimming removed 0 bases at V and 0 bases at J, with 10 bases between. Germline V CDR1 and CDR2: MNHEY, SVGEGT. CDR3 residues: CASSYSPASSTDTQYF. The CDR3 region has the DNA TGTGCCAGCAGTTACTCCCCAGCCTCTAGCACAGATACGCAGTATTTT.

This clonotype was observed once. This chain uses TRBV11-3 with TRBJ2-4; tentatively, D is TRBD1 or TRBD2 (5 bases each). V was clipped by 8 bases and J by 1 base, with 15 bases between them. The CDR3 totals 15 residues. Germline CDR1 SGHNT, CDR2 YENEEA. The CDR3 sequence: CASARSWGAKNIQYF. CDR3 in DNA: TGTGCCAGCGCCCGGTCCTGGGGGGCCAAAAACATTCAGTACTTC.

This chain links TRBV7-2 with TRBJ2-3; 14 bases match TRBD2. From germline, CDR1 is SGHTA and CDR2 FQGNSA. The CDR3 is 17 residues long. V trimming: 3 bases; J trimming: 4 bases; junction bases outside the gene matches: 6. The CDR3 protein is CASSFGLAGGGADTQYF. The DNA of the CDR3 is TGTGCCAGCAGCTTTGGACTAGCGGGAGGTGGGGCAGATACGCAGTATTTT.

This clonotype was found a few times. The chain couples TRBV25-1 to TRBJ1-6; D uncertain. The V end was cut by 4 bases, the J end by 9 bases, with 13 bases between. Germline V lookup: CDR1 MGHDK, CDR2 SYGVNS. This CDR3 comprises 14 residues. The CDR3 sequence is CASSVSGFGSPLHF. The CDR3 nucleotides read TGTGCCAGCAGTGTGTCCGGGTTTGGTTCACCCCTCCACTTT. Drawing the rest from reference TRBV25-1 and TRBJ1-6, the complete variable domain is EADIYQTPRYLVIGTGKKITLECSQTMGHDKMYWYQQDPGMELHLIHYSYGVNSTEKGDLSSESTVSRIRTEHFPLTLESARPSHTSQYLCASSVSGFGSPLHFGNGTRLTVT.

This clonotype was recorded a few times. V is TRBV6-1 and J is TRBJ2-1, with TRBD1 matching over 7 bases. The J call is doubtful: the DNA matches TRBJ2-7 better. The germline gives CDR1 MNHNS, CDR2 SASEGT. This CDR3 has 15 residues. The CDR3 is CASSFTGALSYEQYF. The CDR3 bases are TGTGCCAGCAGCTTCACAGGGGCCCTCTCCTACGAGCAGTACTTC.

The rearrangement joins TRBV11-2 to TRBJ1-1; no firm D call. Germline V gene lookup returns CDR1 SGHAT and CDR2 FQNNGV. CDR3 length equals 13 residues. Trimming took 1 base from V and 0 from J, leaving 3 bases between them. The DNA for the CDR3 is TGTGCCAGCAGCTTAGCGTTGAACACTGAAGCTTTCTTT. It translates to CASSLALNTEAFF.

J is TRBJ2-1 and V is TRBV7-8; possible D gene TRBD2, 6 bases. The CDR3 runs 14 residues. Germline V CDR1 and CDR2: SGHVS, FQNEAQ. Trimming cost V 2 bases and J 11 bases, with 16 bases left between them. The CDR3 nucleotides read TGTGCCAGCAGCTTAAGGCCTAGCGACTTAAAGCAGTTCTTC. It codes for CASSLRPSDLKQFF. The full variable domain, its missing parts supplied by reference TRBV7-8 and TRBJ2-1, is GAGVSQSPRYKVAKRGQDVALRCDPISGHVSLFWYQQALGQGPEFLTYFQNEAQLDKSGLPSDRFFAERPEGSVSTLKIQRTQQEDSAVYLCASSLRPSDLKQFFGPGTRLTVL.

The chain is built from TRBV6-1 and TRBJ2-3, with D possibly matching TRBD1 (5 bases). The length of the CDR3 is 13 residues. Between the trimmed V and J ends, which lost 8 bases and 8 bases, there was a span of 17 bases. Germline-derived CDR1 and CDR2 are MNHNS and SASEGT. The CDR3 loop is CASEGVWDVTQYF. CDR3 nucleotide sequence: TGTGCCAGCGAAGGGGTTTGGGATGTTACGCAGTATTTT.

This chain connects TRBV7-9 to TRBJ2-2; 7 bases fit TRBD1. V gave up 5 bases and J gave up 7 bases; unmatched junction bases: 7. This CDR3 contains 14 residues. Per the germline V gene, CDR1 is SEHNR and CDR2 is FQNEAQ (reference sequence). CDR3 sequence (DNA): TGTGCCAGCAGCCTCGACAGGGACCACGGGGAGCTGTTTTTT. Its translation is CASSLDRDHGELFF.

The chain couples TRBV5-1 to TRBJ2-1, with 10 nucleotides matching TRBD2. Trimming removed 6 bases from V and 2 bases from J; junction bases left unmatched: 2. The length of the CDR3 is 14 residues. CDR1 is SGHRS and CDR2 is YFSETQ in the germline V gene. Written as DNA, the CDR3 is TGCGCCAGCAATAGCGGGGGGACCTACAATGAGCAGTTCTTC. Protein product: CASNSGGTYNEQFF.

V and J are TRBV21-1 and TRBJ1-6; TRBD1, the D gene given by the table, was not confirmed from the DNA. TRBV21-1 is recorded as a pseudogene. The CDR3 extends over 15 amino acids. The CDR3 region has the DNA TGTGCCAGCAGCGCTAACAGGGAGGATAATTCACCCCTCCACTTT. It encodes CASSANREDNSPLHF.

The rearrangement uses TRBV20-1 and TRBJ1-3; D call uncertain. This CDR3 comprises 17 residues. V lost 3 bases and J 0 bases, leaving 18 bases between the germline ends. The germline V gene encodes CDR1 DFQATT and CDR2 SNEGSKA (reference sequence). CDR3 sequence (DNA): TGCAGTGCTAGTGAGTCAGCTCCTCAACTCTCTGGAAACACCATATATTTT. The encoded protein is CSASESAPQLSGNTIYF.

The genes are TRBV6-1 and TRBJ1-5; D is unclear. The CDR3 has 14 amino acids. Germline V gene data show CDR1 as MNHNS and CDR2 as SASEGT. The V end lost 3 bases, the J end lost 5 bases, and 11 bases lay between the germline ends. The CDR3 nucleotides are TGTGCCAGCAGTGAGGGCCCCGGGGATCAGCCCCAGCATTTT. This translates into CASSEGPGDQPQHF.

The chain uses TRBV6-4 and TRBJ2-3, with 11 bases identical to TRBD2. CDR3 size: 16 residues. Germline V gene data show CDR1 as MRHNA and CDR2 as SNTAGT. The V gene end was trimmed by 6 bases and the J gene end by 2 bases; junction bases not matched to a gene: 7. The chain's CDR3 is CASSQGLADSTDTQYF. CDR3 nucleotides: TGTGCCAGCAGCCAGGGACTAGCGGACTCCACAGATACGCAGTATTTT.

The chain has TRBV28 and TRBJ1-2; D gene unclear. Deletions cut 3 bases from V and 7 bases from J, with 9 bases between. In germline, CDR1 is MDHEN, CDR2 SYDVKM. The CDR3 is made up of 12 amino acids. This chain's CDR3 is CASSFEFGGYTF. The CDR3 DNA sequence: TGTGCCAGCAGTTTTGAGTTTGGTGGCTACACCTTC.

The chain employs TRBV21-1 and TRBJ2-7. TRBV21-1 is designated a pseudogene. CDR3 length: 14 residues. DNA for the CDR3: TGTGCCAGAACCTACACCCTTGCGTGCTACGAGCAGTACTTC. Residues: CARTYTLACYEQYF.